Shown below are 4 T cell receptor beta chains from a single sample sequenced in a study of PD-L1 blockade in urothelial cancer. Using immunoSEQ multiplex PCR, the repertoire was profiled, and TCRdb retains in-frame clones only, with some absent. This table holds 80,000 to 130,000 clones, approximately 90% found once. The sample here was PBMCs, taken around atezolizumab (anti-PD-L1) treatment. These receptors came from a woman older than 75 with urothelial cancer.

V usage is TRBV7-2 and J usage is TRBJ2-3, with D possibly TRBD2 on 5 matching bases. The CDR3 consists of 16 residues. Germline V gene data show CDR1 as SGHTA and CDR2 as FQGNSA. V was cut by 4 bases and J by 0 bases, with 14 bases left in between. CDR3 sequence (DNA): TGTGCCAGCAGCTACGGACTGTCCCGAAGCACAGATACGCAGTATTTT. Its protein product is CASSYGLSRSTDTQYF.

The chain couples TRBV9 to TRBJ1-1; unclear D gene. The CDR3 is made up of 15 amino acids. V lost 0 bases and J lost 0, with 9 bases in between. Germline assignment: CDR1 SGDLS and CDR2 YYNGEE. In DNA form, the CDR3 reads TGTGCCAGCAGCGTAGATGGGCAGCTGAACACTGAAGCTTTCTTT. Translated: CASSVDGQLNTEAFF.

In its sample, this clone was seen once. The chain links TRBV4-2 to TRBJ2-3, with 8 positions matching TRBD2. Germline loops: CDR1 LGHNA, CDR2 YNFKEQ. The junction had 6 bases not matched to a gene; V was cut back by 4 bases and J by 0 bases. This CDR3 has 16 residues. The CDR3 is CASSPTGGVSTDTQYF. In DNA, the CDR3 is TGTGCCAGCAGCCCTACCGGGGGGGTTAGCACAGATACGCAGTATTTT.

The rearrangement links TRBV5-1 to TRBJ2-7; a weak D match, TRBD2 (6 bases). This CDR3 contains 13 residues. V lost 4 bases, J lost 5 bases, and 13 bases lay in between. Germline V CDR1 and CDR2: SGHRS, YFSETQ. The CDR3 bases are TGCGCCAGCAGCGGGACTGGACGTGACGAGCAGTACTTC. It is translated as CASSGTGRDEQYF.